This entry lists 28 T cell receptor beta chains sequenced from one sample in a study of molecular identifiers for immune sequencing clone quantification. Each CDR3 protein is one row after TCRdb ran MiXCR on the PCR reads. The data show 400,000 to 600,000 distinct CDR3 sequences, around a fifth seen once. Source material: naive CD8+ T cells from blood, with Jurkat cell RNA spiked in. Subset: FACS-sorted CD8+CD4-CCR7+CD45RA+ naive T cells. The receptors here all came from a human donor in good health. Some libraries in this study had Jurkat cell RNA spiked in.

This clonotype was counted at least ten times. CDR3 residues: CASSTTSGLAGALQETQYF. The CDR3 DNA reads TGTGCCAGCAGCACTACCTCGGGACTAGCGGGGGCCTTACAAGAGACCCAGTACTTC. This chain joins TRBV7-2 and TRBJ2-5; 14 bases are a match to TRBD2. Germline lookup yields CDR1 SGHTA and CDR2 FQGNSA. The CDR3 runs to 19 residues. Trimming took 5 bases from V and 2 from J; bases not matched to a gene: 13.

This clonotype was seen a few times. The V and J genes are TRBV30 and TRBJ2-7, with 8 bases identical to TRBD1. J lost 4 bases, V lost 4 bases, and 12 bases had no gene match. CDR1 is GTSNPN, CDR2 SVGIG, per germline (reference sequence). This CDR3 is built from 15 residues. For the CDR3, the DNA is TGTGCCTGGATGCCGGCGACAGGGGTGCTATACGAGCAGTACTTC. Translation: CAWMPATGVLYEQYF.

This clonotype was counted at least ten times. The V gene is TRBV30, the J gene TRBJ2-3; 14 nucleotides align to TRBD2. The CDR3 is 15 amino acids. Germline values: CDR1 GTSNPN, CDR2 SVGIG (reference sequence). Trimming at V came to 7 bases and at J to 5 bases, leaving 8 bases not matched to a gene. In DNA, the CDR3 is TGTGCCTCCCTAGGACTAGCGGGAGGTTTAGATACGCAGTATTTT. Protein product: CASLGLAGGLDTQYF.

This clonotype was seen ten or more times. The CDR3 bases are TGCAGCGTCCGACTAGCGGGGGCCTACGAGCAGTACTTC. It yields the protein CSVRLAGAYEQYF. V usage is TRBV29-1 and J usage is TRBJ2-7; 12 nucleotides line up with TRBD2. The ends lost 6 bases at V and 2 bases at J; junction bases unmatched: 2. This CDR3 has 13 residues. Germline V lookup: CDR1 SQVTM, CDR2 ANQGSEA.

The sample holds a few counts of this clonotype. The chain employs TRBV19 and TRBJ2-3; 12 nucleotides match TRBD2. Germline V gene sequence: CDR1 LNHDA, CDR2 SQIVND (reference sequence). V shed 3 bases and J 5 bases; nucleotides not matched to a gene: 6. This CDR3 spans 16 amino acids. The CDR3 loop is CASSMRLAGAKDTQYF. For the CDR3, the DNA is TGTGCCAGTAGTATGAGACTAGCGGGGGCAAAAGATACGCAGTATTTT.

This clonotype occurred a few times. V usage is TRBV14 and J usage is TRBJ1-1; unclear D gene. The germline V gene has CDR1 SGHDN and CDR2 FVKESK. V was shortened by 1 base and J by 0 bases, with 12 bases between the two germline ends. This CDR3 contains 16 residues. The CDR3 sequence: CASSQGLEAMNTEAFF. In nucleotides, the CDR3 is TGTGCCAGCAGCCAAGGACTCGAGGCGATGAACACTGAAGCTTTCTTT.

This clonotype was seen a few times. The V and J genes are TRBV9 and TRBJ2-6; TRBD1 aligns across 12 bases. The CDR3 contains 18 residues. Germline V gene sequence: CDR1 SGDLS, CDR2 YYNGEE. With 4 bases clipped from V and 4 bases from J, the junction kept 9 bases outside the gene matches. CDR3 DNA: TGTGCCAGCAGCTCACCGGGACAGGGGGCTACAGGGGCCAACGTCCTGACTTTC. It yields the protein CASSSPGQGATGANVLTF.

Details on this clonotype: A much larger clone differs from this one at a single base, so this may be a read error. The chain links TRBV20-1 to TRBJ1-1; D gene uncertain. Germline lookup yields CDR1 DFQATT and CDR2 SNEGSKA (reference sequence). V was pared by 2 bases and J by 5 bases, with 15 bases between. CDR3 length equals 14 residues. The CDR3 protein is CSARLARMGTEAFF. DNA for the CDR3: TGCAGTGCTAGACTGGCCAGAATGGGTACTGAAGCTTTCTTT.

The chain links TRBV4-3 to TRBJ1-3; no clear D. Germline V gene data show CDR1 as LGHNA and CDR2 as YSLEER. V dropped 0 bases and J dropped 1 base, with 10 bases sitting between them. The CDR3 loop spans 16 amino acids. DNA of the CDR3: TGCGCCAGCAGCCAAGATCCAGACCCTTCTGGAAACACCATATATTTT. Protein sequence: CASSQDPDPSGNTIYF.

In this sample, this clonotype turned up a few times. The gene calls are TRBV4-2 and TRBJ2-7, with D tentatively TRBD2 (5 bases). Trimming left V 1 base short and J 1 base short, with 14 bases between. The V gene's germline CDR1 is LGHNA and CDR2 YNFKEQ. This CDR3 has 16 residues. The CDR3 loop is CASSQGRGPLSYEQYF. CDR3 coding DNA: TGTGCCAGCAGCCAAGGGCGCGGGCCATTATCCTACGAGCAGTACTTC.

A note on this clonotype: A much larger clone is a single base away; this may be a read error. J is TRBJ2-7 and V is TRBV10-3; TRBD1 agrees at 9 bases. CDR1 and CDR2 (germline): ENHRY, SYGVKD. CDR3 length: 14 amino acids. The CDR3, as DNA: TGTGCCATCACCCCCACGGGACAGGGCTACGAGCAGCACTTC. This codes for CAITPTGQGYEQHF.

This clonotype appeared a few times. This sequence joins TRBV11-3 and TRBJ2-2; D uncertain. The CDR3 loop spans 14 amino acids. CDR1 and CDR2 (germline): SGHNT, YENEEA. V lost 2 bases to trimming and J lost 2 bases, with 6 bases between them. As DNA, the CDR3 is TGTGCCAGCAGCTTACAGGAAAACACCGGGGAGCTGTTTTTT. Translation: CASSLQENTGELFF.

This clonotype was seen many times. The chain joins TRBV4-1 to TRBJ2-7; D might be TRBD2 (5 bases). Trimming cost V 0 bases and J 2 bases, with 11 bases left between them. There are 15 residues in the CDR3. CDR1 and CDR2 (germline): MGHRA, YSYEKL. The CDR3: CASSQEPGNTYEQYF. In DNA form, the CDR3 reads TGCGCCAGCAGCCAAGAACCGGGGAATACCTACGAGCAGTACTTC.

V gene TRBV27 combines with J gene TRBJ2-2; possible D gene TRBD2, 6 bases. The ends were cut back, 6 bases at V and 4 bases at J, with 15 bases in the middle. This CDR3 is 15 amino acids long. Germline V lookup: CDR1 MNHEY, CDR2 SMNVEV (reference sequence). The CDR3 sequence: CASSPLGGTTGELFF. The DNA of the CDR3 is TGTGCCAGCAGCCCCCTGGGCGGGACCACCGGGGAGCTGTTTTTT.

The CDR3 sequence is CATSRRLAGSTDTQYF. CDR3 nucleotide sequence: TGTGCCACCAGCAGAAGACTAGCGGGGAGCACAGATACGCAGTATTTT. This chain joins TRBV15 and TRBJ2-3; 11 nucleotides line up with TRBD2. Germline V lookup: CDR1 LNHNV, CDR2 YYDKDF (reference sequence). The trim removed 2 bases at V and 0 bases at J, leaving 1 base unmatched. This CDR3 has 16 amino acids.

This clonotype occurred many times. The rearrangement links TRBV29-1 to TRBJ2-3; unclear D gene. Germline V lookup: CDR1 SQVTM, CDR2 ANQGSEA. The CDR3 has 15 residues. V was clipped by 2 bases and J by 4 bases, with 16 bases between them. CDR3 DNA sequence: TGCAGCGTTGAATACAGCTGGCGCGGAGCAGATACGCAGTATTTT. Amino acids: CSVEYSWRGADTQYF.

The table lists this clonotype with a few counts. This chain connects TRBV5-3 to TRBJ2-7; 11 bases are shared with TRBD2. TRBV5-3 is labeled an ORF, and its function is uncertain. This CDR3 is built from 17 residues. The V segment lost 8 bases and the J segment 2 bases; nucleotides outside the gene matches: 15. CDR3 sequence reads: CASSPSGGTTRTYEQYF. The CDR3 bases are TGTGCCAGCAGCCCTAGCGGGGGGACTACACGTACCTACGAGCAGTACTTC.

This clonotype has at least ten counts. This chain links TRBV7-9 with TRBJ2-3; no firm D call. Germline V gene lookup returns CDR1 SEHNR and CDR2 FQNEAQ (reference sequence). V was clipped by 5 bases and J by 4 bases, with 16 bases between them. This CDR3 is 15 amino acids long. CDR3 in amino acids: CASSPPLQEPDTQYF. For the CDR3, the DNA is TGTGCCAGCAGCCCCCCGCTGCAGGAACCAGATACGCAGTATTTT.

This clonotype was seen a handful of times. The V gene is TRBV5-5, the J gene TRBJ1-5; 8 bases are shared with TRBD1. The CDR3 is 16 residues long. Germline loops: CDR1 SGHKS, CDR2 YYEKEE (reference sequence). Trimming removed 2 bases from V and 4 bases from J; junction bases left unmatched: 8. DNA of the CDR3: TGTGCCAGCAGCTTCTGGCAGGGGGCAGGGAATCAGCCCCAGCATTTT. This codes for CASSFWQGAGNQPQHF.

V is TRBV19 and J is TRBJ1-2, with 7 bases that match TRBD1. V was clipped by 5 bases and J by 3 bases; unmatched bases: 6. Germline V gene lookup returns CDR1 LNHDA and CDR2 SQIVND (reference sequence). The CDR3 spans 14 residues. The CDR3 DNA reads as TGTGCCAGTAGTGCAGCCGGGACAGACTATGGCTACACCTTC. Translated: CASSAAGTDYGYTF.

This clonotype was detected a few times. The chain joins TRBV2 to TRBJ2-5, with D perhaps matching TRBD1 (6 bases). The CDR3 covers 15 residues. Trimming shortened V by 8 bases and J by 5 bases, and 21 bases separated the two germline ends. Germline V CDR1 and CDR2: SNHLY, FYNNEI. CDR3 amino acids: CASVPFPRGTETQYF. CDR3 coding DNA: TGTGCCAGCGTACCATTCCCCAGGGGTACCGAGACCCAGTACTTC.

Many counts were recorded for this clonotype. In DNA, the CDR3 is TGTGCCAGCAGTTTAAGGGGGCTCACCTCCTACGAGCAGTACTTC. Translated, it gives CASSLRGLTSYEQYF. V gene TRBV28 combines with J gene TRBJ2-7, with 7 nucleotides matching TRBD1. Looked up from germline, CDR1 is MDHEN and CDR2 is SYDVKM. J gave up 0 bases and V 2 bases, and 4 bases lay outside the gene matches. The CDR3 runs 15 residues.

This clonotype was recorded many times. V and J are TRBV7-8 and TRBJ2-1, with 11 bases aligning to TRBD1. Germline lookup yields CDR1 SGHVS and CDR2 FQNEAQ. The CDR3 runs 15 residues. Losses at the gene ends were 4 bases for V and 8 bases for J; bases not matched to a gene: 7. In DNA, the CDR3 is TGTGCCAGCAGCTCTTTCCCGGGACAGGGGGATGAGCAGTTCTTC. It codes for CASSSFPGQGDEQFF.

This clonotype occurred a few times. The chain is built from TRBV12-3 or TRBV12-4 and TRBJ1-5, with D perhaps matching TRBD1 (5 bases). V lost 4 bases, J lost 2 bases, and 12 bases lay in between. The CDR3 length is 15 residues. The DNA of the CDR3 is TGTGCCAGCAGTTATCAGGGATATCGCAATCAGCCCCAGCATTTT. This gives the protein CASSYQGYRNQPQHF.

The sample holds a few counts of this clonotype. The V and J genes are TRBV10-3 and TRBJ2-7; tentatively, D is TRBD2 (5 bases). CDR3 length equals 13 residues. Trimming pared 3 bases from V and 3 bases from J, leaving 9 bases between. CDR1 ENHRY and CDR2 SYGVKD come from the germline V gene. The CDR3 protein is CAISEIRGYEQYF. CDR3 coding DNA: TGTGCCATCAGTGAAATACGGGGCTACGAGCAGTACTTC.

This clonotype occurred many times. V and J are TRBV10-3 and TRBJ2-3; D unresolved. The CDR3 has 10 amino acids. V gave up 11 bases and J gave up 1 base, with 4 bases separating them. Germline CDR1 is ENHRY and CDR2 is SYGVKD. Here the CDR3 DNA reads TGTGCCGCGGGCACAGATACGCAGTATTTT. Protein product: CAAGTDTQYF.

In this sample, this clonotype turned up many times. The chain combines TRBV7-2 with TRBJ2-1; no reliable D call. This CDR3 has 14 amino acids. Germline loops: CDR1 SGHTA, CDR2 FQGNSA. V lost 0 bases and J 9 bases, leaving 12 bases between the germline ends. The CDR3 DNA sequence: TGTGCCAGCAGCTTAGCCTCAAACCCCAGTGAGCAGTTCTTC. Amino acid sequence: CASSLASNPSEQFF.

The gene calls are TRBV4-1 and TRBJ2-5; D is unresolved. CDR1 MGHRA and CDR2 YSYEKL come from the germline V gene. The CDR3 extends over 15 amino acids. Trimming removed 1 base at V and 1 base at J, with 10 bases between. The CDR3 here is CASSQVLGLQETQYF. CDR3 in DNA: TGCGCCAGCAGCCAAGTCCTCGGTCTCCAAGAGACCCAGTACTTC.